Listed below are T cell receptor beta chains from one sample, sequenced in a study of blood T cell repertoires in COVID-19. Libraries were prepared by immunoSEQ multiplex PCR; TCRdb keeps only in-frame clonotypes and omits some of them. The sample has about 370,000 clones; 89% are singletons. Sequencing was carried out using peripheral blood. The receptors come from a young woman with COVID-19, enrolled during active disease. CDR3s leave out the opening cysteine and the closing phenylalanine or tryptophan. D genes are given only for firm matches.

v_call,j_call,d_call,cdr3_aa
TRBV27,TRBJ2-1,TRBD2,ASSFGLAGIESEQF
TRBV19,TRBJ1-1,TRBD1,ASIGQGRQSGTEAF
TRBV3-1/TRBV3-2,TRBJ2-7,.,ASSQGTRISYEQY
TRBV3-1/TRBV3-2,TRBJ2-4,.,ASSHGTPKNIQY
TRBV7-2,TRBJ2-1,.,ASSGNSVDEQF
TRBV6-6,TRBJ1-4,TRBD1,ASSSPGQGIEKLF
TRBV7-9,TRBJ2-1,.,ASSPNRNEQF
TRBV2,TRBJ1-1,.,ASSGPPATSWSEAF
TRBV5-1,TRBJ2-1,.,ASSAGLVRGYNEQF
TRBV11-1,TRBJ2-7,TRBD1,ASSLAPDRTYEQY
TRBV5-4,TRBJ2-5,TRBD2,ASSLAGRGETQY
TRBV5-1,TRBJ1-2,TRBD1,ASTLGGQGGNYGYT
TRBV6-2/TRBV6-3,TRBJ2-7,.,ASSTQASEQY
TRBV19,TRBJ2-3,TRBD2,ASSYSPSGSTTDTQY
TRBV12-3/TRBV12-4,TRBJ2-7,.,ASSSTSSYEQY
TRBV24-1,TRBJ2-1,TRBD2,ATSDLSGSSYNEQF
TRBV2,TRBJ2-1,.,ASKAGFSYNEQF
TRBV4-1,TRBJ1-1,TRBD1,ASSPRGQGETEAF
TRBV7-8,TRBJ1-6,TRBD1,ASSSTPGGRSPLH
TRBV7-2,TRBJ1-6,.,ASSLASGDNSPLH
TRBV4-2,TRBJ2-3,TRBD2,ASSRLAGGSTDTQY
TRBV14,TRBJ1-2,TRBD1,ASSYQPGQIDGYT
TRBV3-1/TRBV3-2,TRBJ2-2,.,ASSQLRGTGELF
TRBV2,TRBJ2-3,.,ASSASDTQY
TRBV7-9,TRBJ1-2,.,ASSLDNRPDYGYT
TRBV5-4,TRBJ1-5,.,ASSWGGAGQPQH
TRBV6-2/TRBV6-3,TRBJ2-1,.,ASSLGVEQF
TRBV7-2,TRBJ2-7,TRBD1,ASSLGTGLSEQY
TRBV18,TRBJ1-2,.,ASSATTRQEIYGYT
TRBV7-8,TRBJ1-1,TRBD1,ASSLLRQGSTEAF
TRBV10-3,TRBJ1-5,TRBD1,AIPTGAEGQPQH
TRBV7-2,TRBJ1-1,TRBD1,ASSPRQGGTEAF
TRBV5-6,TRBJ2-2,TRBD1,ASSSGQGLGELF
TRBV11-2,TRBJ1-2,TRBD1,ASSGVGTGGDYGYT
TRBV7-6,TRBJ2-1,.,ASSSPEALYNEQF
TRBV27,TRBJ2-1,TRBD2,ASKRTSASSYNEQF
TRBV6-5,TRBJ2-1,.,ASMGPSYNEQF
TRBV27,TRBJ2-1,.,ASSKLLTVNNEQF
TRBV11-3,TRBJ1-6,.,ASTPAGDPTVYNSPLH
TRBV6-4,TRBJ2-3,TRBD2,ASAELRTSGRGDTQY
TRBV7-2,TRBJ1-1,.,ASSLSGAEAF
TRBV7-2,TRBJ1-4,.,ASSPYGTGGYEIGKLF
TRBV7-2,TRBJ2-5,TRBD2,ASSFSAGLVETQY
TRBV28,TRBJ2-1,TRBD2,ASRLWASGVNEQF
TRBV7-8,TRBJ2-1,.,ASSLVDGVGNEQF
TRBV7-9,TRBJ1-1,.,ASSLDVAGAF
TRBV7-9,TRBJ2-1,.,ASSFGEQF
TRBV10-2,TRBJ2-1,TRBD2,ASRIAGISYNEQF
TRBV13,TRBJ2-3,TRBD2,ASSLETSGKYTDTQY
TRBV7-2,TRBJ2-5,TRBD2,ASSFRTSGGEETQY
TRBV5-6,TRBJ1-6,.,ASSSGPPVSPLH
TRBV5-3,TRBJ2-1,TRBD2,ARSASGRNLLNEQF
TRBV5-6,TRBJ2-6,TRBD1,ASSSLARTGWSGANVLT
TRBV19,TRBJ1-5,.,ASLRGAGSNQPQH
TRBV6-4,TRBJ2-3,TRBD2,ASSIAGGGKDTQY
TRBV10-3,TRBJ2-1,TRBD2,AISGSGGLLNEQF